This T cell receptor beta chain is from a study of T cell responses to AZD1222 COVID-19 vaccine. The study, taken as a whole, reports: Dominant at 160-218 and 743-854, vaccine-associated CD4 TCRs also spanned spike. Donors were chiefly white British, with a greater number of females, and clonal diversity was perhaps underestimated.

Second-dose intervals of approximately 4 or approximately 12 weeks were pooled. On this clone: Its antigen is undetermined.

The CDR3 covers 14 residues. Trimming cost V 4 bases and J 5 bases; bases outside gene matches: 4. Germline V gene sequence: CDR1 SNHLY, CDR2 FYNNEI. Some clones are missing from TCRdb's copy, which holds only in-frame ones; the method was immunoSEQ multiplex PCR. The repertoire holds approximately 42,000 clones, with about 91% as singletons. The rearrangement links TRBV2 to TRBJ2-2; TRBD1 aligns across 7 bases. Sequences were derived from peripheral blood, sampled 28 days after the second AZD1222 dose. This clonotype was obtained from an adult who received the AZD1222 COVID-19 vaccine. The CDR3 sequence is CASSGSGGTGELFF. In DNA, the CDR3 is TGTGCCAGCAGTGGGTCAGGGGGAACCGGGGAGCTGTTTTTT. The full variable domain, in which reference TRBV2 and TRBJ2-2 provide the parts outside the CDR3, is EPEVTQTPSHQVTQMGQEVILRCVPISNHLYFYWYRQILGQKVEFLVSFYNNEISEKSEIFDDQFSVERPDGSNFTLKIRSTKLEDSAMYFCASSGSGGTGELFFGEGSRLTVL.